The 15 T cell receptor beta chains below all came from one sample that was sequenced in a study of response to subunit inactivated influenza vaccine (dated by TCRdb to about 2018). Library preparation used RT-PCR. Reads for this sample came from an Illumina HiSeq 2500. TCRdb trimmed public reads at Q25 via fastp, called clones via MiXCR and kept in-frame beta chains. All rows with the same CDR3 protein become a single entry with the most common DNA and genes. In all, the sample holds 700,000 to 900,000 distinct CDR3 sequences, and less than 25% of those were seen once. 10% to 13% of the sample is in the top ten clones. The starting material was PBMCs from blood, obtained 4 to 6 days after vaccination. Receptors originate from a man in his forties or fifties who received an inactivated influenza vaccine. Donor details come from another sample of the same person, matched by shared clones.

This rearrangement joins TRBV30 to TRBJ2-7; unclear D gene. The germline V gene has CDR1 GTSNPN and CDR2 SVGIG (reference sequence). This CDR3 region has 11 residues. V lost 8 bases and J lost 5, with 13 bases in between. CDR3 DNA sequence: TGTGCCCGAGGACCATCTCACGAGCAGTACTTC. Encoded protein: CARGPSHEQYF.

This sequence joins TRBV28 and TRBJ2-5; unclear D gene. Germline values: CDR1 MDHEN, CDR2 SYDVKM. Trimming took off 2 bases at V and 1 base at J, with 8 bases between the two ends. The CDR3 is 14 residues long. CDR3 region: CASSLIDTQETQYF. The CDR3 nucleotides are TGTGCCAGCAGTTTAATAGACACCCAAGAGACCCAGTACTTC.

This clonotype was counted only a few times. This chain joins TRBV7-9 and TRBJ1-2, with D perhaps TRBD1 (6 bases). The V gene lost 9 bases and the J gene lost 4 bases, with 12 bases spanning the gap. This CDR3 region has 12 residues. Germline-derived CDR1 and CDR2 are SEHNR and FQNEAQ (reference sequence). The CDR3 sequence: CASSGDTYGYTF. The CDR3 bases are TGTGCCAGTAGCGGGGACACCTATGGCTACACCTTC.

This clonotype was counted a few times. V usage is TRBV9 and J usage is TRBJ1-5, with a weak D call TRBD1 (5 bases). Germline CDR1 SGDLS, CDR2 YYNGEE. The ends were cut back, 0 bases at V and 4 bases at J, with 11 bases in the middle. The CDR3 contains 15 residues. The DNA for the CDR3 is TGTGCCAGCAGCGTAGAGGGGAACATTAATCAGCCCCAGCATTTT. It yields the protein CASSVEGNINQPQHF.

Only a few counts were recorded for this clonotype. The V call is TRBV6-5, the J call TRBJ2-5; 9 nucleotides align to TRBD2. This CDR3 comprises 17 residues. Germline V gene sequence: CDR1 MNHEY, CDR2 SVGAGI. After removal of 0 bases from V and 2 bases from J, the junction contained 7 bases not matched to a gene. The CDR3, as DNA: TGTGCCAGCAGTTACTCTCGCGGGACTAGCAGTCAAGAGACCCAGTACTTC. Its protein product is CASSYSRGTSSQETQYF.

As DNA, the CDR3 is TGCAGTGCTAGAGATGGGTCTCTTGGGGCCCGGCAGTACTTC. This sequence encodes CSARDGSLGARQYF. V and J are TRBV20-1 and TRBJ2-7; the D gene is possibly TRBD1 (5 bases). Germline-derived CDR1 and CDR2 are DFQATT and SNEGSKA (reference sequence). V was trimmed by 0 bases and J by 9 bases, leaving 18 bases between them. This CDR3 has 14 residues.

The gene calls are TRBV7-2 and TRBJ1-6, with a tentative D call TRBD1 (5 bases). Germline loops: CDR1 SGHTA, CDR2 FQGNSA. Trimming left V 1 base short and J 9 bases short, with 13 bases between. This CDR3 has 15 residues. The CDR3 DNA reads TGTGCCAGCAGCTTAGACAGGCTCTTTAGTTCACCCCTCCACTTT. It encodes CASSLDRLFSSPLHF.

V usage is TRBV9 and J usage is TRBJ2-2, with a tentative D call TRBD1 (5 bases). The CDR3 covers 19 residues. V shed 0 bases and J shed 4 bases, with 22 bases lying between them. Germline lookup yields CDR1 SGDLS and CDR2 YYNGEE. The CDR3, as DNA: TGTGCCAGCAGCGTAGCTTTTTTCTTAGGGGAAGTCGGCACCGGGGAGCTGTTTTTT. Its translation: CASSVAFFLGEVGTGELFF.

V gene TRBV28 combines with J gene TRBJ2-7; 11 bases agree with TRBD1. The V segment lost 8 bases and the J segment 4 bases; nucleotides outside the gene matches: 7. CDR3 size: 14 residues. Germline CDR1 reads MDHEN; CDR2 reads SYDVKM. The CDR3: CASGDRGYGYEQYF. CDR3 nucleotides: TGTGCCAGCGGGGACAGGGGGTACGGGTACGAGCAGTACTTC.

This clonotype was recorded many times. V is TRBV20-1 and J is TRBJ2-7; D gene ambiguous. Germline V lookup: CDR1 DFQATT, CDR2 SNEGSKA (reference sequence). V shed 6 bases and J shed 0 bases, with 9 bases lying between them. The CDR3 spans 12 residues. The CDR3 loop is CSATGHSYEQYF. The CDR3 region has the DNA TGCAGTGCCACGGGCCACTCCTACGAGCAGTACTTC.

V gene TRBV27 combines with J gene TRBJ2-7; D is ambiguous. CDR3 size: 11 residues. Trimming left V 5 bases short and J 3 bases short, with 5 bases between. Germline V lookup: CDR1 MNHEY, CDR2 SMNVEV (reference sequence). CDR3 residues: CASSDIYEQYF. As DNA, the CDR3 is TGTGCCAGCAGTGATATCTACGAGCAGTACTTC.

The chain couples TRBV12-3 or TRBV12-4 to TRBJ1-1; TRBD1 is a possible D gene (5 bases). The ends were cut back, 6 bases at V and 0 bases at J, with 17 bases in the middle. CDR3 length: 16 residues. The CDR3 sequence: CASRRGRGSLNTEAFF. The CDR3 DNA sequence: TGTGCCAGCAGACGAGGCCGGGGGTCCTTGAACACTGAAGCTTTCTTT.

The gene calls are TRBV12-3 or TRBV12-4 and TRBJ1-2, with D possibly being TRBD1 (5 bases). The CDR3 is 15 residues long. Trimming removed 3 bases at V and 5 bases at J, with 16 bases between. In DNA, the CDR3 is TGTGCCAGCAGTTTGGGGCGGGGCGGAGAGTATGGCTACACCTTC. It is translated as CASSLGRGGEYGYTF.

In this sample, this clonotype turned up a few times. The chain is built from TRBV7-2 and TRBJ2-1; possibly TRBD2 for D (5 bases). Between the trimmed V and J ends, which lost 5 bases and 5 bases, there was a span of 16 bases. Germline CDR1 reads SGHTA; CDR2 reads FQGNSA. This CDR3 comprises 15 residues. Here the CDR3 reads CASSPPSSGNNEQFF. CDR3 bases: TGTGCCAGCAGCCCCCCGTCCAGCGGAAACAATGAGCAGTTCTTC.

The chain recombines TRBV5-1 with TRBJ1-2; D might be TRBD1 (6 bases). This CDR3 comprises 14 residues. Germline V CDR1 and CDR2: SGHRS, YFSETQ. V dropped 2 bases and J dropped 5 bases, with 13 bases sitting between them. CDR3: CASSFIGQGYGYTF. The CDR3 coding sequence is TGCGCCAGCAGCTTTATAGGCCAGGGGTATGGCTACACCTTC.